The entry below describes one T cell receptor beta chain. Total RNA, at least 6 micrograms per sample, was extracted from PBMCs. The entry originates in a study of blood T cells in healthy people across ages. Primed by a sample-barcoded 5' primer and a J-beta primer mix, a second PCR proceeded for roughly 6 to 12 cycles. CDR3-containing paired-end reads numbering at least 3 million came from each sample. TCRdb re-derived calls from the 5' RACE reads in MiXCR, one entry per CDR3 protein. The sample contains approximately 2,000,000 distinct CDR3 sequences, about two fifths of which appear only once. The CDR3 runs to 11 residues. V lost 5 bases to trimming and J lost 11 bases, with 9 bases between them. CDR1 and CDR2 from the germline V gene are LGHNT and FRNRAP.

The V and J genes are TRBV12-5 and TRBJ2-2; a weak D match, TRBD1 (6 bases). The sequencing sample was made of blood. This TCR was sampled from a human donor in good health. CDR3 in DNA: TGTGCTAGTGGTCCCGGGACAGAGCTGTTTTTT. Its protein is CASGPGTELFF. Together with reference TRBV12-5 and TRBJ2-2, the CDR3 gives the full variable domain: DARVTQTPRHKVTEMGQEVTMRCQPILGHNTVFWYRQTMMQGLELLAYFRNRAPLDDSGMPKDRFSAEMPDATLATLKIQPSEPRDSAVYFCASGPGTELFFGEGSRLTVL.